This TCR beta chain was profiled in a study of blood T cell repertoires in COVID-19. V was clipped by 3 bases and J by 1 base; unmatched bases: 2. The CDR3 consists of 14 residues. CDR1 and CDR2 from the germline V gene are KGHSH and LQKENI. Concerning this clone: The sample contains more than one DNA sequence encoding this CDR3.

Original methodology: For nucleated cells, counts were estimated from reference gene primer amplification. Measured with immunoSEQ multiplex PCR; TCRdb has only the in-frame clones, and not every one. V, J and clone size are those of that table, while D and trimming were read from the DNA. The table has over 150,000 clones, approximately 85% seen once; the top ten hold 5% to 8%. This chain links TRBV18 with TRBJ1-1, with TRBD1 identical over 7 bases. The TCR was taken from a man between 40 and 49 years old who had recovered from COVID-19. Material for sequencing was PBMCs or T cells enriched from blood (not recorded which). CDR3 loop: CASSPGQSNTEAFF. The CDR3 DNA reads as TGTGCCAGCTCACCGGGACAGTCGAACACTGAAGCTTTCTTT.